Included here is one TCR beta chain sequence, with context. This CDR3 has 15 residues. The ends were cut back, 1 base at V and 4 bases at J, with 13 bases in the middle. Germline-derived CDR1 and CDR2 are SGHTA and FQGNSA. The data were obtained in a study of blood T cell repertoires in COVID-19. The table came from immunoSEQ multiplex PCR; TCRdb's copy has only in-frame clones and leaves some out. This repertoire shows roughly 260,000 clones, 83% found once; its top ten account for 3% to 4%. The clonotype comes from a woman in her 40s who had been exposed to COVID-19. Source material: PBMCs or T cells enriched from blood (not recorded which). The V and J genes are TRBV7-2 and TRBJ1-2; perhaps TRBD1 as D (5 bases). In nucleotides, the CDR3 is TGTGCCAGCAGCTTAGGCGGGGGGGGACCCTATGGCTACACCTTC. Its translation: CASSLGGGGPYGYTF.